A selection of T cell receptor beta chains follows, all from one sample in a study of Ad26.COV2.S vaccination and SARS-CoV-2 variants. Only in-frame clones appear in the TCRdb table, and some are missing; sequencing was by immunoSEQ multiplex PCR. The sample records 510,000 or so clones, about 83% being singletons. The material was peripheral blood, obtained in a trial of Ad26.COV2.S vaccine versus placebo. The receptors were gathered from a person aged 18-65 years who received the Ad26.COV2.S COVID-19 vaccine or a placebo. Each CDR3 is given with its conserved first and last residue. D genes are given only for firm matches. Size values are once, few and many counts, or a class for expanded clones, and some rows have none.

v_call,clone_size,d_call,j_call,cdr3_length,cdr3_aa,cdr3_nt
TRBV19,NA,NA,TRBJ1-5,15,CASSTGQNSNQPQHF,TGTGCCAGTAGTACAGGACAGAACAGCAATCAGCCCCAGCATTTT
TRBV18,NA,NA,TRBJ2-2,14,CASSPPNSQKELFF,TGTGCCAGCTCACCACCTAACTCCCAGAAGGAGCTGTTTTTT
TRBV19,once,TRBD1,TRBJ2-2,15,CATEPGQGVGGELFF,TGTGCCACTGAACCGGGACAGGGGGTCGGCGGGGAGCTGTTTTTT
TRBV27,NA,NA,TRBJ2-1,17,CASSLLGGARSYNEQFF,TGTGCCAGCAGCCTCCTGGGGGGGGCCAGGTCCTACAATGAGCAGTTCTTC
TRBV29-1,NA,NA,TRBJ1-1,12,CSAREGDTEAFF,TGCAGCGCGCGGGAGGGAGACACTGAAGCTTTCTTT
TRBV6-5,NA,TRBD1,TRBJ1-1,13,CASRDRGLAEAFF,TGTGCCAGCAGGGACAGGGGGCTGGCTGAAGCTTTCTTT
TRBV19,once,TRBD2,TRBJ2-7,15,CASSILAGGSYEQYF,TGTGCCAGTAGTATATTAGCGGGAGGCAGTTACGAGCAGTACTTC
TRBV19,NA,NA,TRBJ1-4,14,CASSMVGANEKLFF,TGTGCCAGTAGTATGGTGGGGGCTAACGAAAAACTGTTTTTT
TRBV5-8,NA,TRBD1,TRBJ1-4,16,CASSLNRGQTNEKLFF,TGTGCCAGCAGCTTGAACAGGGGGCAAACTAATGAAAAACTGTTTTTT
TRBV24-1,NA,NA,TRBJ2-1,15,CATSGRRGSYNEQFF,TGTGCCACCAGTGGGCGGAGAGGCTCCTACAATGAGCAGTTCTTC
TRBV6-2/TRBV6-3,NA,NA,TRBJ1-2,15,CASSPRNRVLHGYTF,TGTGCCAGCAGTCCACGGAATCGGGTTTTGCATGGCTACACCTTC
TRBV9,NA,TRBD2,TRBJ2-7,19,CASSPRGAGGFPLGYEQYF,TGTGCCAGCAGCCCTCGGGGAGCGGGAGGATTCCCCTTGGGGTACGAGCAGTACTTC
TRBV4-3,once,NA,TRBJ2-6,13,CASSQSGANVLTF,TGCGCCAGCAGCCAATCTGGGGCCAACGTCCTGACTTTC
TRBV7-3,NA,TRBD2,TRBJ2-1,16,CASSLNLAGVGNEQFF,TGTGCCAGCAGCTTAAACCTAGCGGGAGTGGGGAATGAGCAGTTCTTC
TRBV5-6,NA,TRBD1,TRBJ1-3,16,CASSTNRGITGNTIYF,TGTGCCAGCAGCACTAACAGGGGGATCACTGGAAACACCATATATTTT
TRBV28,NA,NA,TRBJ2-7,12,CASSLLQLEQYF,TGTGCCAGCAGTTTACTTCAACTCGAGCAGTACTTC
TRBV9,NA,NA,TRBJ2-1,12,CASSVVEGEQFF,TGTGCCAGCAGCGTAGTGGAGGGAGAGCAGTTCTTC
TRBV28,NA,NA,TRBJ1-2,13,CASRRGPNYGYTF,TGTGCCAGCAGACGAGGCCCTAACTATGGCTACACCTTC
TRBV2,NA,NA,TRBJ1-2,14,CASGRPGRNYGYTF,TGTGCCAGCGGACGCCCCGGGCGGAACTATGGCTACACCTTC
TRBV6-5,NA,TRBD1,TRBJ2-5,14,CASSYSTGEETQYF,TGTGCCAGCAGTTACTCGACAGGGGAAGAGACCCAGTACTTC
TRBV27,NA,TRBD2,TRBJ2-5,15,CASRRSGGLWETQYF,TGTGCCAGCAGACGGAGCGGGGGCCTTTGGGAGACCCAGTACTTC
TRBV7-8,NA,NA,TRBJ2-7,14,CASSSQTTAYEQYF,TGTGCCAGCAGCTCGCAGACTACCGCCTACGAGCAGTACTTC
TRBV5-5,NA,NA,TRBJ2-1,11,CASSPGASQFF,TGTGCCAGCAGCCCCGGGGCGTCTCAGTTCTTC
TRBV7-9,NA,NA,TRBJ2-7,16,CASSLWGGPSSYEQYF,TGTGCCAGCAGCTTATGGGGGGGCCCCTCATCCTACGAGCAGTACTTC
TRBV25-1,NA,NA,TRBJ2-7,14,CASSIGGPSHEQYF,TGTGCCAGCAGCATCGGAGGCCCATCCCACGAGCAGTACTTC
TRBV7-9,NA,TRBD1,TRBJ1-3,13,CASSSGQAITIYF,TGTGCCAGCAGCTCCGGACAGGCAATCACCATATATTTT